Following are 24 T cell receptor beta chains from one sample sequenced in a study of blood T cell repertoires in COVID-19. Generated by immunoSEQ multiplex PCR, the TCRdb table keeps only in-frame clones and is missing some. The table shows 150,000 to 200,000 clones, with about 88% occurring only once. Input material: peripheral blood. These receptors were collected from a man in his sixties with acute or convalescent COVID-19.

CDR3 sequence reads: CASSFNRGSGTEAFF. The CDR3 DNA reads TGTGCCAGCAGCTTTAATCGGGGATCGGGAACTGAAGCTTTCTTT. This chain links TRBV5-4 with TRBJ1-1; unclear D gene. The CDR3 runs 15 residues. Looked up from germline, CDR1 is SGHNT and CDR2 is YYREEE (reference sequence). V was clipped by 2 bases and J by 5 bases, with 16 bases between them.

This clone was seen a handful of times. The rearrangement uses TRBV18 and TRBJ1-4; unclear D gene. This CDR3 spans 13 amino acids. Between the trimmed V and J ends, which lost 8 bases and 3 bases, there was a span of 10 bases. The germline V gene encodes CDR1 KGHSH and CDR2 LQKENI. The CDR3 DNA reads TGTGCCAGCGGAGGGAGCGCTAATGAAAAACTGTTTTTT. This encodes CASGGSANEKLFF.

This chain links TRBV27 with TRBJ1-6, with unresolved D. The CDR3 is 13 amino acids. Trimming left V 8 bases short and J 7 bases short, with 12 bases between. CDR1 and CDR2 from the germline V gene are MNHEY and SMNVEV (reference sequence). In DNA, the CDR3 is TGTGCCAGCTCTTATGGCGGGAATTCACCCCTCCACTTT. Amino acid sequence: CASSYGGNSPLHF.

J is TRBJ1-2 and V is TRBV19, with TRBD1 matching over 7 bases. The CDR3 is 16 amino acids. Unmatched junction bases numbered 12, after V lost 6 bases and J lost 2 bases. The V gene's germline CDR1 is LNHDA and CDR2 SQIVND (reference sequence). CDR3 DNA: TGTGCCAGTAGCCCTGTAAGGGGGCTAGTAAACTATGGCTACACCTTC. It codes for CASSPVRGLVNYGYTF.

J is TRBJ1-3 and V is TRBV9; no clear D. The CDR3 has 15 residues. The V and J ends lost 0 bases and 0 bases respectively, with 7 bases between them. The V gene's germline CDR1 is SGDLS and CDR2 YYNGEE. The CDR3 region is CASSVGRISGNTIYF. The CDR3 DNA sequence: TGTGCCAGCAGCGTAGGGCGGATCTCTGGAAACACCATATATTTT.

V is TRBV19 and J is TRBJ1-1; D possibly corresponds to TRBD1 (6 bases). Germline lookup yields CDR1 LNHDA and CDR2 SQIVND (reference sequence). There are 15 residues in the CDR3. V lost 5 bases to trimming and J lost 7 bases, with 20 bases between them. This chain's CDR3 is CASSPPVGTIIEAFF. DNA for the CDR3: TGTGCCAGTAGTCCCCCCGTCGGGACAATCATTGAAGCTTTCTTT.

The chain employs TRBV4-2 and TRBJ2-7, with 9 bases lining up with TRBD2. J was trimmed by 5 bases and V by 1 base; bases with no gene match: 9. The CDR3 covers 16 residues. Germline CDR1 reads LGHNA; CDR2 reads YNFKEQ. CDR3 coding DNA: TGTGCCAGCAGCCAAGGACTAGGACTAGCGACCCACGAGCAGTACGTC. Translating it yields CASSQGLGLATHEQYV.

The chain couples TRBV11-1 to TRBJ2-1; TRBD2 matches at 12 bases. This CDR3 comprises 16 residues. Germline V CDR1 and CDR2: SGHAT, FQDESV (reference sequence). Trimming removed 2 bases from V and 8 bases from J; junction bases left unmatched: 7. The CDR3 spells CASSLYETSGGDEQFF. The CDR3 DNA is TGTGCCAGCAGCTTATATGAGACTAGCGGGGGCGATGAGCAGTTCTTC.

The chain has TRBV18 and TRBJ2-7; the D gene is possibly TRBD2 (5 bases). The CDR3 contains 14 residues. In germline, CDR1 is KGHSH, CDR2 LQKENI. Trimming took 6 bases from V and 0 from J, leaving 12 bases between them. The CDR3 DNA is TGTGCCAGCTCCGGGGTCAATAGCTCCTACGAGCAGTACTTC. Protein: CASSGVNSSYEQYF. Full variable domain (remainder filled in from reference TRBV18 and TRBJ2-7): NAGVMQNPRHLVRRRGQEARLRCSPMKGHSHVYWYRQLPEEGLKFMVYLQKENIIDESGMPKERFSAEFPKEGPSILRIQQVVRGDSAAYFCASSGVNSSYEQYFGPGTRLTVT.

This sequence joins TRBV24-1 and TRBJ1-2; D possibly corresponds to TRBD1 (6 bases). The CDR3 covers 15 residues. Trimming shortened V by 5 bases and J by 1 base, and 13 bases separated the two germline ends. Germline V CDR1 and CDR2: KGHDR, SFDVKD. CDR3 sequence (DNA): TGTGCCACCAGTGTTTGGGGGCAGGGTAACTATGGCTACACCTTC. Protein product: CATSVWGQGNYGYTF.

The chain links TRBV6-5 to TRBJ1-5, with 7 bases matching TRBD1. V lost 6 bases to trimming and J lost 7 bases; unmatched junction nucleotides: 6. Germline V gene lookup returns CDR1 MNHEY and CDR2 SVGAGI. This CDR3 spans 13 amino acids. The CDR3 nucleotides read TGTGCCAGCAGAAGAGGGGGCGAACAGCCCCAGCATTTT. This sequence encodes CASRRGGEQPQHF.

The chain is built from TRBV9 and TRBJ1-3, with a tentative D call TRBD1 (5 bases). This CDR3 has 15 residues. V was shortened by 4 bases and J by 1 base, with 12 bases between the two germline ends. CDR1 SGDLS and CDR2 YYNGEE come from the germline V gene. CDR3 sequence (DNA): TGTGCCAGCAGCCCCGTGGGGGGATCTGGAAACACCATATATTTT. This gives the protein CASSPVGGSGNTIYF.

This clone is a singleton in its sample. For the CDR3, the DNA is TGTGCCAGTAGTACGAGCTCCTACAATGAGCAGTTCTTC. Encoded protein: CASSTSSYNEQFF. This chain joins TRBV19 and TRBJ2-1, with D unresolved. Deletions cut 4 bases from V and 0 bases from J, with 4 bases between. The germline CDR1 and CDR2 sequences are LNHDA and SQIVND (reference sequence). The CDR3 spans 13 residues.

The genes are TRBV18 and TRBJ1-6; maybe TRBD1 (6 bases). Germline loops: CDR1 KGHSH, CDR2 LQKENI. With 1 base removed from V and 3 bases from J, the gap between germline ends came to 13 bases. The CDR3 loop spans 17 amino acids. The CDR3 nucleotides read TGTGCCAGCTCACCACGGACAGCCGCTAACTATAATTCACCCCTCCACTTT. It codes for CASSPRTAANYNSPLHF.

The chain uses TRBV12-3 or TRBV12-4 and TRBJ1-1; TRBD1 might be the D (5 bases). Trimming took off 6 bases at V and 10 bases at J, with 18 bases between the two ends. This CDR3 contains 13 residues. The CDR3, as DNA: TGTGCCAGCAGATCCGGCAGGGTGAATATAGCTTTCTTT. Translation: CASRSGRVNIAFF.

The V and J genes are TRBV15 and TRBJ1-5; D is undetermined. Looked up from germline, CDR1 is LNHNV and CDR2 is YYDKDF (reference sequence). This CDR3 region has 15 residues. V was shortened by 5 bases and J by 6 bases, with 17 bases between the two germline ends. CDR3 sequence reads: CATSRELEKVQPQHF. Written as DNA, the CDR3 is TGTGCCACCAGCCGGGAGTTAGAGAAGGTTCAGCCCCAGCATTTT.

The count of this clone is one. Written as DNA, the CDR3 is TGTGCCAGTAGTCCTGGCACAGATACGCAGTATTTT. Translation gives CASSPGTDTQYF. The J gene is TRBJ2-3, the V gene TRBV19; D uncertain. V lost 5 bases, J lost 1 base, and 4 bases lay in between. The length of the CDR3 is 12 residues. CDR1 and CDR2 from the germline V gene are LNHDA and SQIVND (reference sequence).

The V and J genes are TRBV5-1 and TRBJ2-1; 8 bases match TRBD1. The germline V gene has CDR1 SGHRS and CDR2 YFSETQ. This CDR3 is built from 16 residues. Trimming took 4 bases from V and 8 from J; bases not matched to a gene: 14. In DNA form, the CDR3 reads TGCGCCAGCAGCCGAGGCCCACAGGGGGGTTGGGATGAGCAGTTCTTC. Its protein is CASSRGPQGGWDEQFF.

The chain is built from TRBV19 and TRBJ1-5; TRBD1 matches at 10 bases. V shed 5 bases, J shed 2 bases, and the junction held 6 bases outside the gene matches. The germline V gene has CDR1 LNHDA and CDR2 SQIVND (reference sequence). CDR3 length equals 16 residues. CDR3 nucleotide sequence: TGTGCCAGTAGTTTTGCTGGGACAGGGGGCAATCAGCCCCAGCATTTT. Translating gives CASSFAGTGGNQPQHF.

The chain combines TRBV14 with TRBJ1-6; D uncertain. Trimming stripped 3 bases from V and 6 bases from J, with 12 bases between. The CDR3 sequence is 15 residues long. Germline lookup yields CDR1 SGHDN and CDR2 FVKESK. This chain's CDR3 is CASSHSGRRNSPLHF. CDR3 in DNA: TGTGCCAGCAGCCATTCTGGGCGCCGTAATTCACCCCTCCACTTT.

V is TRBV15 and J is TRBJ2-1; D not resolved. V lost 6 bases and J lost 10, with 16 bases in between. Germline CDR1 LNHNV, CDR2 YYDKDF (reference sequence). This CDR3 region has 13 residues. CDR3 sequence reads: CATSYIVGGEQFF. CDR3 nucleotide sequence: TGTGCCACCAGTTACATCGTTGGCGGAGAGCAGTTCTTC.

The chain employs TRBV6-4 and TRBJ2-3; TRBD1 matches 12 bases. Germline trimming cut 8 bases from V and 1 base from J; bases unmatched to any gene: 1. This CDR3 has 14 amino acids. Germline V gene lookup returns CDR1 MRHNA and CDR2 SNTAGT. This CDR3 is CASGTGGGTDTQYF. The CDR3 DNA sequence: TGTGCCAGCGGGACAGGGGGCGGCACAGATACGCAGTATTTT.

This clone was seen only a few times. This chain connects TRBV3-1 (or the pseudogene TRBV3-2) to TRBJ2-7, with D possibly being TRBD2 (5 bases). Per germline, CDR1 LGHDT and CDR2 YNNKEL (reference sequence). The CDR3 spans 13 residues. The V end was cut by 3 bases, the J end by 5 bases, with 11 bases between. In DNA form, the CDR3 reads TGTGCCAGCAGCCAGGACCCGCGGGACGAGCAGTACTTC. Residues: CASSQDPRDEQYF.

The CDR3 reads CASSSVDRDTYNEQFF. The CDR3 DNA reads TGCGCCAGCAGCTCGGTAGACAGGGATACCTACAATGAGCAGTTCTTC. The chain couples TRBV5-1 to TRBJ2-1; 7 bases line up with TRBD1. With 3 bases clipped from V and 2 bases from J, the junction kept 8 bases outside the gene matches. Germline lookup yields CDR1 SGHRS and CDR2 YFSETQ. The CDR3 runs to 16 residues.